A selection of T cell receptor beta chains follows, all from one sample in a study of blood T cell repertoires in COVID-19. Here immunoSEQ multiplex PCR was the method, and the copy in TCRdb shows in-frame clones only, minus some. Counted here are about 150,000 clones, about 90% occurring once; the ten biggest clones make up 2.5% to 3%. Sequences were obtained from peripheral blood. All receptors derive from a man aged 60 to 69 with acute or convalescent COVID-19. The CDR3 runs from the conserved cysteine through the conserved F or W. A D gene is named only where the DNA matches it firmly. Expanded clones are given a class, and other clones once, few, many or no size at all.

size: .; J: TRBJ2-3; D: TRBD2; V: TRBV6-5; CDR3: CASSYESGVRTDTQYF; DNA: TGTGCCAGCAGTTACGAGAGCGGGGTCCGAACAGATACGCAGTATTTT
size: .; J: TRBJ1-4; D: .; V: TRBV29-1; CDR3: CSVEDSHSEKLFF; DNA: TGCAGCGTTGAAGACTCCCACAGTGAAAAACTGTTTTTT
size: .; J: TRBJ2-7; D: .; V: TRBV19; CDR3: CASSTTGSYEQYF; DNA: TGTGCCAGTAGTACCACGGGGTCCTACGAGCAGTACTTC
size: .; J: TRBJ2-5; D: TRBD2; V: TRBV18; CDR3: CASSGGIQETQYF; DNA: TGTGCCAGCTCGGGGGGGATACAAGAGACCCAGTACTTC
size: .; J: TRBJ1-6; D: TRBD1; V: TRBV14; CDR3: CASSLRQGNSPLHF; DNA: TGTGCCAGCAGCCTGAGACAGGGTAATTCACCCCTCCACTTT
size: .; J: TRBJ2-1; D: TRBD1; V: TRBV5-8; CDR3: CASTHRGSSIDEQFF; DNA: TGTGCCAGCACCCACAGGGGTAGCAGTATAGATGAGCAGTTCTTC
size: .; J: TRBJ1-5; D: .; V: TRBV27; CDR3: CASSSGSGNQPQHF; DNA: TGTGCCAGCAGTTCCGGGTCAGGCAATCAGCCCCAGCATTTT
size: .; J: TRBJ2-3; D: TRBD2; V: TRBV4-1; CDR3: CASSQESRGGFDTQYF; DNA: TGCGCCAGCAGCCAAGAATCTCGCGGGGGGTTTGACACGCAGTATTTT
size: .; J: TRBJ2-1; D: .; V: TRBV5-1; CDR3: CASSSNGGPDNEQFF; DNA: TGCGCCAGCAGCTCAAATGGAGGGCCTGACAATGAGCAGTTCTTC
size: .; J: TRBJ1-1; D: .; V: TRBV24-1; CDR3: CATSENRDSEAFF; DNA: TGTGCCACCAGTGAAAACAGGGATTCTGAAGCTTTCTTT
size: .; J: TRBJ1-6; D: TRBD1; V: TRBV30; CDR3: CASSGTGPPFCDSPLHF; DNA: TGTGCCTCCTCCGGGACAGGGCCGCCATTTTGCGATTCACCCCTCCACTTT
size: .; J: TRBJ2-7; D: .; V: TRBV11-2; CDR3: CASSFWGEIGMSYEQYF; DNA: TGTGCCAGCAGCTTTTGGGGAGAAATAGGGATGAGCTACGAGCAGTACTTC
size: .; J: TRBJ1-2; D: .; V: TRBV29-1; CDR3: CSVYRKLDGYTF; DNA: TGCAGCGTGTACCGGAAGCTAGATGGCTACACCTTC
size: .; J: TRBJ1-2; D: TRBD1; V: TRBV12-5; CDR3: CASGAGTGVNGYTF; DNA: TGTGCTAGTGGAGCCGGGACAGGGGTAAATGGCTACACCTTC
size: .; J: TRBJ2-1; D: .; V: TRBV2; CDR3: CASRPSGATYNEQFF; DNA: TGTGCCAGCAGGCCAAGCGGTGCTACCTACAATGAGCAGTTCTTC
size: .; J: TRBJ2-7; D: TRBD2; V: TRBV5-8; CDR3: CASSRLAGGNEQYF; DNA: TGTGCCAGCAGCCGACTAGCGGGGGGTAACGAGCAGTACTTC
size: .; J: TRBJ2-2; D: TRBD1; V: TRBV5-5; CDR3: CASSSGDSWIAGELFF; DNA: TGTGCCAGCAGCTCCGGGGACAGCTGGATCGCCGGGGAGCTGTTTTTT
size: few; J: TRBJ2-7; D: .; V: TRBV10-3; CDR3: CAISTAPAIRQLSSYEQYF; DNA: TGTGCCATCAGTACGGCCCCAGCCATTAGACAATTAAGCTCCTACGAGCAGTACTTC
size: once; J: TRBJ2-1; D: TRBD1; V: TRBV10-3; CDR3: CAISTGGYNEQFF; DNA: TGTGCCATCAGTACAGGGGGCTACAATGAGCAGTTCTTC
size: few; J: TRBJ2-7; D: .; V: TRBV5-1; CDR3: CASSGAVGYEQYF; DNA: TGCGCCAGCAGCGGGGCCGTGGGCTACGAGCAGTACTTC
size: .; J: TRBJ2-2; D: .; V: TRBV5-1; CDR3: CASSLEDGGFNTGELFF; DNA: TGCGCCAGCAGCTTGGAGGATGGGGGGTTTAACACCGGGGAGCTGTTTTTT
size: .; J: TRBJ1-2; D: TRBD1; V: TRBV6-5; CDR3: CASSYRPGQGDYGYTF; DNA: TGTGCCAGCAGTTATAGGCCTGGACAGGGGGACTATGGCTACACCTTC
size: .; J: TRBJ1-3; D: .; V: TRBV28; CDR3: CASSLSPSSGNTIYF; DNA: TGTGCCAGCAGTTTATCCCCTTCGTCTGGAAACACCATATATTTT
size: .; J: TRBJ1-3; D: TRBD1; V: TRBV18; CDR3: CASSPRGTVGNTIYF; DNA: TGTGCCAGCTCACCACGGGGGACAGTAGGAAACACCATATATTTT
size: .; J: TRBJ2-1; D: TRBD2; V: TRBV6-2/TRBV6-3; CDR3: CASSYGGGAAREQFF; DNA: TGTGCCAGCAGTTACGGCGGGGGGGCCGCGCGAGAGCAGTTCTTC
size: .; J: TRBJ2-2; D: .; V: TRBV19; CDR3: CAIGRGINTGELFF; DNA: TGTGCCATCGGGCGGGGAATCAACACCGGGGAGCTGTTTTTT
size: .; J: TRBJ1-1; D: .; V: TRBV7-9; CDR3: CASSLEVGSAEAFF; DNA: TGTGCCAGCAGCTTAGAGGTGGGTAGCGCTGAAGCTTTCTTT
size: .; J: TRBJ1-4; D: .; V: TRBV7-9; CDR3: CASTFESEKLFF; DNA: TGTGCCAGCACCTTTGAGAGTGAAAAACTGTTTTTT
size: .; J: TRBJ1-5; D: .; V: TRBV5-1; CDR3: CASSIGGNQPQHF; DNA: TGCGCCAGCAGCATCGGAGGAAATCAGCCCCAGCATTTT
size: .; J: TRBJ2-1; D: TRBD1; V: TRBV5-1; CDR3: CASSLGQGSYNEQFF; DNA: TGCGCCAGCAGCTTGGGACAGGGCTCCTACAATGAGCAGTTCTTC
size: .; J: TRBJ2-5; D: TRBD1; V: TRBV11-2; CDR3: CASSLDWWGQQETQYF; DNA: TGTGCCAGCAGCTTAGATTGGTGGGGACAGCAAGAGACCCAGTACTTC
size: .; J: TRBJ2-1; D: .; V: TRBV19; CDR3: CASSAVGGRISEQFF; DNA: TGTGCCAGTAGTGCCGTCGGGGGTAGGATTTCGGAGCAGTTCTTC
size: .; J: TRBJ2-7; D: .; V: TRBV30; CDR3: CAWSPVRSYEQYF; DNA: TGTGCCTGGAGTCCGGTAAGAAGCTACGAGCAGTACTTC
size: .; J: TRBJ1-3; D: .; V: TRBV9; CDR3: CASSVVGGAGNTIYF; DNA: TGTGCCAGCAGCGTAGTAGGAGGGGCTGGAAACACCATATATTTT
size: .; J: TRBJ1-2; D: .; V: TRBV19; CDR3: CASSTGLGYTF; DNA: TGTGCCAGTAGTACAGGGCTGGGCTACACCTTC
size: .; J: TRBJ2-2; D: TRBD2; V: TRBV19; CDR3: CASSTKGLFGVGATGELFF; DNA: TGTGCCAGTAGTACCAAGGGACTATTCGGGGTCGGGGCCACCGGGGAGCTGTTTTTT
size: .; J: TRBJ1-2; D: .; V: TRBV5-6; CDR3: CASSWDMTVINYGYTF; DNA: TGTGCCAGCAGCTGGGACATGACCGTTATAAACTATGGCTACACCTTC
size: .; J: TRBJ1-6; D: .; V: TRBV6-4; CDR3: CASSTGTRNSPLHF; DNA: TGTGCCAGCAGCACCGGGACAAGGAATTCACCCCTCCACTTT
size: .; J: TRBJ1-1; D: .; V: TRBV24-1; CDR3: CATSRSTGTMNTEAFF; DNA: TGTGCCACCAGTCGATCGACAGGAACCATGAACACTGAAGCTTTCTTT
size: once; J: TRBJ2-1; D: TRBD2; V: TRBV5-1; CDR3: CASSTSGDYNEQFF; DNA: TGCGCCAGCAGCACTAGCGGGGACTACAATGAGCAGTTCTTC
size: .; J: TRBJ1-2; D: .; V: TRBV10-3; CDR3: CAISVQATGGYGYTF; DNA: TGTGCCATCAGTGTCCAAGCCACGGGGGGATATGGCTACACCTTC
size: .; J: TRBJ2-7; D: TRBD1; V: TRBV9; CDR3: CASSASGTGGVGEQYF; DNA: TGTGCCAGCAGCGCCTCCGGGACAGGGGGAGTGGGGGAGCAGTACTTC
size: .; J: TRBJ1-1; D: TRBD1; V: TRBV7-2; CDR3: CASSLAGGGNTEAFF; DNA: TGTGCCAGCAGCTTAGCAGGGGGCGGAAACACTGAAGCTTTCTTT
size: once; J: TRBJ1-3; D: .; V: TRBV5-6; CDR3: CASSYTAAWGNTIYF; DNA: TGTGCCAGCAGTTATACTGCTGCATGGGGAAACACCATATATTTT
size: .; J: TRBJ1-1; D: .; V: TRBV30; CDR3: CAWSAQGNTEAFF; DNA: TGTGCCTGGAGTGCACAGGGCAACACTGAAGCTTTCTTT
size: .; J: TRBJ2-1; D: TRBD1; V: TRBV24-1; CDR3: CATSDQGVSQFF; DNA: TGTGCCACCAGTGATCAGGGGGTTTCGCAGTTCTTC
size: once; J: TRBJ1-5; D: .; V: TRBV27; CDR3: CASSFGSGSNQPQHF; DNA: TGTGCCAGCAGTTTCGGGTCCGGGAGCAATCAGCCCCAGCATTTT